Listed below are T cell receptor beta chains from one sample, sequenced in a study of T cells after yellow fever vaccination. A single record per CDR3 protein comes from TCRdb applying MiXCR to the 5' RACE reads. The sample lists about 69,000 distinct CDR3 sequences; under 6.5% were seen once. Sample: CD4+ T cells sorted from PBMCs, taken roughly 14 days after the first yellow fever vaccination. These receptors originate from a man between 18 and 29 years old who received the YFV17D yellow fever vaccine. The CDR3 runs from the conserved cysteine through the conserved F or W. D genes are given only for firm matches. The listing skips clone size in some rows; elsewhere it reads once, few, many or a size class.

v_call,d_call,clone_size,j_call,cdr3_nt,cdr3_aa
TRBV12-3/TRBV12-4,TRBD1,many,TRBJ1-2,TGTGCCAGCAGTACAGGGGGGGCATACAGTTATGGCTACACCTTC,CASSTGGAYSYGYTF
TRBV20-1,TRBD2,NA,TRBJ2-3,TGCAGTGCTAGAGGGACTAGCGGGGGGATTAGCACAGATACGCAGTATTTT,CSARGTSGGISTDTQYF
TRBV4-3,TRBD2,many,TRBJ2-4,TGCGCCAGCAGCCAAGATCCCCTGGGACTAAGGGACATTCAGTACTTC,CASSQDPLGLRDIQYF
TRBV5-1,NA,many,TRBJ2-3,TGCGCCAGCGGAGAAGTAAGCACAGATACGCAGTATTTT,CASGEVSTDTQYF
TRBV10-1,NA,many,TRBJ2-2,TGCGCCAGCATCCGACAGAGATCCACCGGGGAGCTGTTTTTT,CASIRQRSTGELFF
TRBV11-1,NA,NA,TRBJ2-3,TGTGCCAGCAGCTTCAGGGGAAGAGGGGGAACCGCCACAGATACGCAGTATTTT,CASSFRGRGGTATDTQYF
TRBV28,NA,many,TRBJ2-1,TGTGCCAGCAGTTTACCCACCGGCAGGGGAGGTAATGAGCAGTTCTTC,CASSLPTGRGGNEQFF
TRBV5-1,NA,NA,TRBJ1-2,TGCGCCAGCAGCTTGGGACAGAATGGCTACACCTTC,CASSLGQNGYTF
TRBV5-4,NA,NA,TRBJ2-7,TGTGCCAGCAGCTTGGCCTCTGGGGTCAAGCAGTACTTC,CASSLASGVKQYF
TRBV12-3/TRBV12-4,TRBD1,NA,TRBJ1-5,TGTGCCAGCAGGCTTCACCTTCAGGGGGGAGACTCTCAGCCCCAGCATTTT,CASRLHLQGGDSQPQHF
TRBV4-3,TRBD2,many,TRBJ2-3,TGCGCCAGCAGCCAAGAGGGACTAGCGGGGGGGAGCGATACGCAGTATTTT,CASSQEGLAGGSDTQYF
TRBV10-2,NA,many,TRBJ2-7,TGCGCCAGCAGCCGGGACTTATTATACGAGCAGTACTTC,CASSRDLLYEQYF
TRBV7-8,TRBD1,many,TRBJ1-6,TGTGCCAGCAGTCCGTTGGGACAGCGCCATAATTCACCCCTCCACTTT,CASSPLGQRHNSPLHF
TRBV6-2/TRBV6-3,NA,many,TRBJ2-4,TGTGCCAGCAGCTCAAGATCCTCGGGTTCCGGCAAAAACATTCAGTACTTC,CASSSRSSGSGKNIQYF
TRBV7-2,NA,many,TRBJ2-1,TGTGCCAGCAGCCCCTGGGAGGGGGCTTCCTACAATGAGCAGTTCTTC,CASSPWEGASYNEQFF
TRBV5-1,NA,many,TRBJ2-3,TGCGCCAGCAGCACCCAGAAGTTCACAGATACGCAGTATTTT,CASSTQKFTDTQYF
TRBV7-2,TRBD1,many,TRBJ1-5,TGTGCCAGCAGGTCGACAGGGTGGGCCAATCAGCCCCAGCATTTT,CASRSTGWANQPQHF
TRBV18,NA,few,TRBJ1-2,TGTGCCAGCTCACCGACAGAGCTCTATGGCTACACCTTC,CASSPTELYGYTF
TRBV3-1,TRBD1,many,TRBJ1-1,TGTGCCAGCAGCCAACGACAGGGGCGGAACACTGAAGCTTTCTTT,CASSQRQGRNTEAFF
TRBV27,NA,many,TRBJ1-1,TGTGCCAGCAGTTTAGGGCCAGGGGAGGTGTACACTGAAGCTTTCTTT,CASSLGPGEVYTEAFF
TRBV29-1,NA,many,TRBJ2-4,TGCAGCGTTGTGGGGGCGGAAGACATTCAGTACTTC,CSVVGAEDIQYF
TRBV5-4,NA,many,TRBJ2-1,TGTGCCAGCAGCTTGAAGGACAATGAGCAGTTCTTC,CASSLKDNEQFF
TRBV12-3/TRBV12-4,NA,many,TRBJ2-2,TGTGCCAGCAGTTTAGTTTTAGGGGCCACCGGGGAGCTGTTTTTT,CASSLVLGATGELFF
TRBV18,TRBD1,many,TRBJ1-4,TGTGCCAGCTCTCCGGGACAGGGGAATGAAAAACTGTTTTTT,CASSPGQGNEKLFF
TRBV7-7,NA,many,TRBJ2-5,TGTGCTAGCAGCTTCAGTCTACGGGGGTCGGAGGAGACCCAGTACTTC,CASSFSLRGSEETQYF
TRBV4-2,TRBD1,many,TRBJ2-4,TGTGCCAGCAGCCGCCTACAGGGGTCCGAAAACATTCAGTACTTC,CASSRLQGSENIQYF
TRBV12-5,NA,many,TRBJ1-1,TGTGCTAGTGGTTTAGAAGACATACGGGCTTTCTTT,CASGLEDIRAFF
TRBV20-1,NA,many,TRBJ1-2,TGCAGTGCTAGTCCGGGACCCCTTGGCGGCTACACCTTC,CSASPGPLGGYTF
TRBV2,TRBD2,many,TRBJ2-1,TGTGCCAGCAGTCGGCGCGTAGCGGGGGGTTTGAATGAGCAGTTCTTC,CASSRRVAGGLNEQFF
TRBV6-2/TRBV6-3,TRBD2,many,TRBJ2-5,TGTGCCAGCAGTTCCAGCGGGGCCCGCCAGGGGACCCAGTACTTC,CASSSSGARQGTQYF
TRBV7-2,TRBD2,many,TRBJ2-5,TGTGCCAGCAGCTCCCGGGCGGGGGTACCACAAGAGACCCAGTACTTC,CASSSRAGVPQETQYF
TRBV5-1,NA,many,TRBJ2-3,TGCGCCAGCAGCTTGGGACAGATGTCGGATACGCAGTATTTT,CASSLGQMSDTQYF
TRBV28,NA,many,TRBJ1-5,TGTGCCAGCAGTTTAGTGACTGGGGGTCAGCCCCAGCATTTT,CASSLVTGGQPQHF
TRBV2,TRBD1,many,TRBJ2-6,TGTGCCAGCAGCTCCGGTGGACAGGGCTACTCTGGGGCCAACGTCCTGACTTTC,CASSSGGQGYSGANVLTF
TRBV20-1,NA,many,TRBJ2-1,TGCAGTGCCCTGGGAGGTGAGCAGTTCTTC,CSALGGEQFF
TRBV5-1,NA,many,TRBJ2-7,TGCGCCAGCAGCCTCGGGACCACCGAGCAGTACTTC,CASSLGTTEQYF
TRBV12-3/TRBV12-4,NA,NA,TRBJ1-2,TGTGCCAGCAGTGTTACAGGGTCCGGGGGGGGCTACACCTTC,CASSVTGSGGGYTF
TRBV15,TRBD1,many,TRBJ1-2,TGTGCCACCAGCAGAGAGGCAGGGGGCTATGGCTACACCTTC,CATSREAGGYGYTF
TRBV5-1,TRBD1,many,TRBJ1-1,TGCGCCAGCAGCTTGGTGGGACAGGGTGAAGCTTTCTTT,CASSLVGQGEAFF
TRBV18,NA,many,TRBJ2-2,TGTGCCAGCTCACCCACGCCTCCCCCCGGGGAGCTGTTTTTT,CASSPTPPPGELFF
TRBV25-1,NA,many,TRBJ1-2,TGTGCCAGCAGTACCGGGACCGTCTATGGCTACACCTTC,CASSTGTVYGYTF
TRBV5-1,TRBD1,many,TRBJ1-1,TGCGCCAGCAGCAAAGACAGGGTAGAAACTGAAGCTTTCTTT,CASSKDRVETEAFF
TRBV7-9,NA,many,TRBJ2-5,TGTGCCAGCAGGCCGACAGTCCAAGAGACCCAGTACTTC,CASRPTVQETQYF
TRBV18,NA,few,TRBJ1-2,TGTGCCAGCTCACCGACCGGGACGGCTTATGGCTACACCTTC,CASSPTGTAYGYTF
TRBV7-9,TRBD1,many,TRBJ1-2,TGTGCCAGCAGCTTCGCGGACAGGGGCTCTGGCTACACCTTC,CASSFADRGSGYTF
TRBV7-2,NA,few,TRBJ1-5,TGTGCCAGCAGCGCAAGCCACCTGGAGGGCAATCAGCCCCAGCATTTT,CASSASHLEGNQPQHF